Each of the 22 T cell receptor beta chains below was sequenced from the same sample in a study of T cells in Graves' hyperthyroidism and ophthalmopathy. Amplified regions were TCR beta CDR3 sequences from RNA transcripts. TCR CDR3 regions were first amplified by RT-PCR with HTBI primers. Each CDR3 protein gets one entry after TCRdb re-called the multiplex PCR reads with MiXCR. The sample lists roughly 170,000 distinct CDR3 sequences, approximately 15% occurring once. The sequenced material came from blood. The source is a woman between 50 and 59 years old with Graves' hyperthyroidism.

V usage is TRBV11-3 and J usage is TRBJ1-2; D ambiguous. Per germline, CDR1 SGHNT and CDR2 YENEEA. The CDR3 spans 13 residues. V was clipped by 2 bases and J by 8 bases, with 12 bases between them. DNA of the CDR3: TGTGCCAGCAGCTTAAACAACCTTTGGGGCTACACCTTC. This gives the protein CASSLNNLWGYTF.

This clonotype appeared many times. The chain has TRBV28 and TRBJ1-2; D not resolved. The CDR3 extends over 10 amino acids. Trimming pared 11 bases from V and 1 base from J, leaving 5 bases between. Germline loops: CDR1 MDHEN, CDR2 SYDVKM. Here the CDR3 DNA reads TGTGCCCATGGTAACTATGGCTACACCTTC. This codes for CAHGNYGYTF.

The V gene is TRBV2, the J gene TRBJ2-4; D uncertain. CDR3 length: 13 amino acids. The germline V gene encodes CDR1 SNHLY and CDR2 FYNNEI. V was pared by 4 bases and J by 2 bases, with 6 bases between. CDR3 loop: CASSVDTKNIQYF. CDR3 nucleotide sequence: TGTGCCAGCAGTGTTGATACCAAAAACATTCAGTACTTC.

This chain connects TRBV7-8 to TRBJ1-1, with D unclear. CDR1 is SGHVS and CDR2 is FQNEAQ in the germline V gene. The V gene lost 6 bases and the J gene lost 5 bases, with 16 bases spanning the gap. The CDR3 extends over 14 amino acids. This CDR3 reads CASSSLRRTTEAFF. CDR3 nucleotide sequence: TGTGCCAGCAGTTCACTAAGGAGGACGACTGAAGCTTTCTTT.

This clonotype was observed a handful of times. This chain joins TRBV4-1 and TRBJ1-1, with D unclear. The germline V gene has CDR1 MGHRA and CDR2 YSYEKL. V was pared by 0 bases and J by 10 bases, with 24 bases between. The CDR3 is made up of 17 amino acids. The CDR3 DNA reads TGCGCCAGCAGCCAAGACGGGAGTAGGGTAGGTGGAGTAACAGCTTTCTTT. It yields the protein CASSQDGSRVGGVTAFF.

This clonotype was detected many times. The chain recombines TRBV15 with TRBJ1-1, with D maybe TRBD1 (5 bases). Germline CDR1 reads LNHNV; CDR2 reads YYDKDF (reference sequence). V was shortened by 3 bases and J by 0 bases, with 11 bases between the two germline ends. This CDR3 contains 15 residues. The CDR3 bases are TGTGCCACCAGCAGTCCGGGGCGGATGAACACTGAAGCTTTCTTT. Translation gives CATSSPGRMNTEAFF.

In its sample, this clonotype was seen a few times. V gene TRBV7-2 combines with J gene TRBJ1-2; D unclear. The CDR3 contains 12 residues. CDR1 is SGHTA, CDR2 FQGNSA, per germline. V lost 5 bases to trimming and J lost 2 bases, with 6 bases between them. DNA for the CDR3: TGTGCCAGCAGCGTTCCAAACTATGGCTACACCTTC. Its translation is CASSVPNYGYTF.

The table lists this clonotype with many counts. The V and J genes are TRBV20-1 and TRBJ1-6, with 12 bases aligning to TRBD1. This CDR3 has 15 residues. The germline V gene has CDR1 DFQATT and CDR2 SNEGSKA (reference sequence). Unmatched junction bases numbered 5, after V lost 2 bases and J lost 9 bases. This CDR3 is CSARPGQGAGSPLHF. The CDR3 nucleotides read TGCAGTGCTAGACCGGGACAGGGGGCAGGTTCACCCCTCCACTTT.

The chain combines TRBV5-1 with TRBJ2-3, with D possibly being TRBD1 or TRBD2 (5 bases each). The CDR3 sequence is 14 residues long. V was trimmed by 1 base and J by 4 bases, leaving 10 bases between them. CDR1 and CDR2 from the germline V gene are SGHRS and YFSETQ. The CDR3 DNA sequence: TGCGCCAGCAGCTTGAGCCAGGGACCAGATACGCAGTATTTT. It encodes CASSLSQGPDTQYF.

This clonotype appeared a single time. The V gene is TRBV5-5, the J gene TRBJ2-1, with D possibly being TRBD2 (5 bases). The ends were cut back, 5 bases at V and 3 bases at J, with 18 bases in the middle. Germline V gives CDR1 SGHKS, CDR2 YYEKEE (reference sequence). The CDR3 runs to 16 residues. CDR3 sequence: CASRVGGPGSYNEQFF. DNA for the CDR3: TGTGCCAGCAGGGTAGGAGGACCGGGAAGCTACAATGAGCAGTTCTTC.

The chain combines TRBV7-9 with TRBJ1-2; 9 positions match TRBD1. In germline, CDR1 is SEHNR, CDR2 FQNEAQ (reference sequence). The V segment lost 2 bases and the J segment 8 bases; nucleotides outside the gene matches: 12. The CDR3 runs 16 residues. CDR3 sequence (DNA): TGTGCCAGCAGCTTACAACAGGGGGCCGGAAAGGACGGCTACACCTTC. Amino acid sequence: CASSLQQGAGKDGYTF.

This rearrangement joins TRBV6-9 to TRBJ1-4; unclear D gene. This CDR3 contains 16 residues. Germline V gene data show CDR1 as MNHGY and CDR2 as SVAAGI. Trimming left V 2 bases short and J 6 bases short, with 16 bases between. CDR3 DNA sequence: TGTGCCAGCAGTTATCCGGGAGACGCCAATTATGAAAAACTGTTTTTT. It is translated as CASSYPGDANYEKLFF.

This clonotype was observed many times. The chain is built from TRBV12-3 or TRBV12-4 and TRBJ2-3; D not certain. This CDR3 is 14 amino acids long. V was trimmed by 3 bases and J by 5 bases, leaving 12 bases between them. CDR3 in amino acids: CASSFSSSGDTQYF. CDR3 bases: TGTGCCAGCAGTTTTAGTAGCTCCGGAGATACGCAGTATTTT.

At least ten counts were recorded for this clonotype. V and J are TRBV7-9 and TRBJ2-1; D may be TRBD2 (6 bases). Between the trimmed V and J ends, which lost 3 bases and 8 bases, there was a span of 11 bases. This CDR3 spans 13 amino acids. Germline V CDR1 and CDR2: SEHNR, FQNEAQ (reference sequence). The CDR3 loop reads CASSLTGVHEQFF. The CDR3 DNA is TGTGCCAGCAGCTTGACGGGAGTACATGAGCAGTTCTTC. Complete variable domain (other parts from reference TRBV7-9 and TRBJ2-1): DTGVSQNPRHKITKRGQNVTFRCDPISEHNRLYWYRQTLGQGPEFLTYFQNEAQLEKSRLLSDRFSAERPKGSFSTLEIQRTEQGDSAMYLCASSLTGVHEQFFGPGTRLTVL.

This clonotype appeared many times. CDR3 nucleotides: TGTGCCAGCAGCCGGTGGGCGGGGGGCTCCTACAATGAGCAGTTCTTC. This translates into CASSRWAGGSYNEQFF. J is TRBJ2-1 and V is TRBV3-1, with 8 bases matching TRBD2. V was pared by 4 bases and J by 0 bases, with 5 bases of the junction left unmatched. Germline lookup yields CDR1 LGHDT and CDR2 YNNKEL (reference sequence). This CDR3 is built from 16 residues.

The V gene is TRBV2, the J gene TRBJ1-5; D unresolved. The germline V and J ends were trimmed by 5 bases and 5 bases, with 10 bases remaining between them. Germline CDR1 and CDR2: SNHLY and FYNNEI. The CDR3 spans 13 residues. CDR3 loop: CASSYWSDQPQHF. CDR3 DNA sequence: TGTGCCAGCAGTTACTGGTCGGATCAGCCCCAGCATTTT.

This clonotype has only a few counts. Since the CDR3 does not end with the conserved phenylalanine or tryptophan, this likely comes from a read error. The rearrangement joins TRBV7-8 to TRBJ1-6; D perhaps matches TRBD1 (6 bases). Trimming took off 2 bases at V and 7 bases at J, with 9 bases between the two ends. The CDR3 length is 14 residues. The germline gives CDR1 SGHVS, CDR2 FQNEAQ. Written as DNA, the CDR3 is TGTGCCAGCAGCTTAAGTAGGGGGAATTCACCCCTCCACTCT. It codes for CASSLSRGNSPLHS.

This clonotype was observed at least ten times. The genes are TRBV7-9 and TRBJ2-7; a weak D match, TRBD2 (7 bases). V was trimmed by 4 bases and J by 5 bases, leaving 18 bases between them. The CDR3 is 15 residues long. Germline CDR1 is SEHNR and CDR2 is FQNEAQ (reference sequence). CDR3 nucleotides: TGTGCCAGCAGCTCCTTTTTGGGGGGGCCTGACGAGCAGTACTTC. This translates into CASSSFLGGPDEQYF.

There are many counts of this clonotype. This chain uses TRBV6-2 or TRBV6-3 with TRBJ1-1; 8 bases are shared with TRBD1. The trim removed 6 bases at V and 2 bases at J, leaving 5 bases unmatched. Germline CDR1 MNHEY, CDR2 SVGEGT. The CDR3 has 14 residues. The CDR3 bases are TGTGCCAGCAGCCGGACAGGGAAAAACACTGAAGCTTTCTTT. This encodes CASSRTGKNTEAFF.

This clonotype was counted a few times. The chain is built from TRBV4-1 and TRBJ1-1, with D perhaps TRBD1 (5 bases). V was cut by 4 bases and J by 10 bases, with 13 bases left in between. Germline V gives CDR1 MGHRA, CDR2 YSYEKL. This CDR3 comprises 12 residues. CDR3 residues: CASSPRGSGAFF. The CDR3 nucleotides are TGCGCCAGCAGCCCCCGGGGCAGTGGAGCTTTCTTT.

V and J are TRBV5-5 and TRBJ2-1, with TRBD2 matching 10 bases. Germline V lookup: CDR1 SGHKS, CDR2 YYEKEE (reference sequence). V lost 0 bases, J lost 6 bases, and 6 bases stayed unmatched. This CDR3 contains 16 residues. CDR3 DNA: TGTGCCAGCAGCTTGGAGGGGACTAGCGTTATCAATGAGCAGTTCTTC. Its translation: CASSLEGTSVINEQFF.

This clonotype was seen once. This rearrangement joins TRBV28 to TRBJ2-7; the D gene is possibly TRBD1 (6 bases). CDR3 size: 15 residues. Germline CDR1 MDHEN, CDR2 SYDVKM. The ends were cut back, 5 bases at V and 2 bases at J, with 16 bases in the middle. Here the CDR3 reads CASSVRTGKPYEQYF. The CDR3 nucleotides read TGTGCCAGCAGTGTGCGCACAGGGAAACCCTACGAGCAGTACTTC.